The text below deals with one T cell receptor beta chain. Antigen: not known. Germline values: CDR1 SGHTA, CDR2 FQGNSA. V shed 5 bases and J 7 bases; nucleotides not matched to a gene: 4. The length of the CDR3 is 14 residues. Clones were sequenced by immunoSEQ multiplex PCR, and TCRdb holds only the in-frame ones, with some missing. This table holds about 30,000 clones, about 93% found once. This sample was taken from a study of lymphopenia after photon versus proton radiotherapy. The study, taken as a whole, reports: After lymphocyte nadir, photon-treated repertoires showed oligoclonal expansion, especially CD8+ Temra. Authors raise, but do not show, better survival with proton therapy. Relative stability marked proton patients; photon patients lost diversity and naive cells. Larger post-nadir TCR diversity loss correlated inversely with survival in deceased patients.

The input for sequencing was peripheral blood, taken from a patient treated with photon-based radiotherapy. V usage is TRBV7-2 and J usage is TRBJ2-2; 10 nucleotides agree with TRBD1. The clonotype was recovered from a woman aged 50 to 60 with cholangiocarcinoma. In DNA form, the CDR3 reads TGTGCCAGCAGCCGGACAGGGGGAATCGGGGAGCTGTTTTTT. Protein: CASSRTGGIGELFF.